One and the same sample provided the 4 T cell receptor beta chains below, sequenced in a study of cytomegalovirus exposure and HLA in healthy donors. The primer mix had 60 Vbeta and 13 Jbeta primers. TCRdb keeps only in-frame clones here, not all; method: immunoSEQ multiplex PCR. This table has about 98,000 clones, about 80% appearing once. Sequenced sample: PBMCs. The receptors were sampled from a man between 18 and 35 years old in good health and CMV-seropositive.

This clone has just one count. V is TRBV13 and J is TRBJ1-3; 9 nucleotides agree with TRBD1. This CDR3 is built from 18 residues. Losses at the gene ends were 5 bases for V and 3 bases for J; bases not matched to a gene: 14. Germline CDR1 reads PRHDT; CDR2 reads FYEKMQ (reference sequence). The DNA for the CDR3 is TGTGCCAGCAGCCTCCCGGACAGGGGTTCGGGATATGGAAACACCATATATTTT. Translated: CASSLPDRGSGYGNTIYF.

The chain carries TRBV30 and TRBJ2-7, with 8 bases fitting TRBD2. Unmatched junction bases numbered 2, after V lost 2 bases and J lost 2 bases. The germline CDR1 and CDR2 sequences are GTSNPN and SVGIG (reference sequence). The CDR3 runs to 13 residues. The CDR3 sequence: CAWSYSGTYEQYF. The CDR3 region has the DNA TGTGCCTGGAGTTATAGCGGGACCTACGAGCAGTACTTC.

The chain joins TRBV4-1 to TRBJ1-2; D is undetermined. The CDR3 consists of 13 residues. Germline CDR1 MGHRA, CDR2 YSYEKL. V dropped 1 base and J dropped 6 bases, with 9 bases sitting between them. The CDR3 is CASSQVSGDGYTF. CDR3 bases: TGCGCCAGCAGCCAAGTCTCCGGGGATGGCTACACCTTC.

The chain employs TRBV25-1 and TRBJ1-3; possible D gene TRBD1, 5 bases. V was clipped by 3 bases and J by 4 bases, with 16 bases between them. Germline V gene sequence: CDR1 MGHDK, CDR2 SYGVNS. The CDR3 covers 16 residues. CDR3 nucleotide sequence: TGTGCCAGCAGTGAGACTCTTACCAGGACAGGAAACACCATATATTTT. This codes for CASSETLTRTGNTIYF.